One sample yielded the 20 T cell receptor beta chains listed below, sequenced in a study of technical replicates of blood from a handful of donors (dated by TCRdb to about 2017). Library generation was performed with the immunoSEQ multiplex PCR assay. What TCRdb holds here is the immuneACCESS table cut down to in-frame rearrangements. Part of the clones is not present; checked against another copy, under half of the missing clones reflect an unresolved V gene, and the others are unexplained. The sample has tens of thousands of clones on record, about nine tenths of them singletons. Jointly, the top ten make up 0.25% to 0.35% of the sample. What was sequenced was T cells isolated from PBMCs. The receptors stem from a human donor in good health.

The chain employs TRBV7-9 and TRBJ1-2; D may be TRBD1 (6 bases). CDR3 size: 12 residues. V lost 6 bases and J lost 10, with 15 bases in between. Germline CDR1 is SEHNR and CDR2 is FQNEAQ (reference sequence). The CDR3 here is CASRWTEPDYTF. CDR3 nucleotide sequence: TGTGCCAGCAGATGGACAGAGCCTGACTACACCTTC.

The chain joins TRBV7-8 to TRBJ2-5; 8 nucleotides match TRBD2. CDR1 and CDR2 (germline): SGHVS, FQNEAQ. The CDR3 runs 15 residues. With V trimmed by 4 bases and J by 1 base, 5 bases remained unmatched. CDR3 in amino acids: CASSSRRGVQETQYF. Here the CDR3 DNA reads TGTGCCAGCAGCTCCAGGCGGGGGGTCCAAGAGACCCAGTACTTC.

The chain combines TRBV6-5 with TRBJ2-3, with a weak D call TRBD2 (6 bases). CDR3 size: 15 residues. V lost 5 bases, J lost 10 bases, and 22 bases lay in between. Germline-derived CDR1 and CDR2 are MNHEY and SVGAGI. This CDR3 is CASSRGRGGPLAQYF. In nucleotides, the CDR3 is TGTGCCAGCAGTAGGGGACGGGGAGGCCCTCTAGCGCAGTATTTT.

In nucleotides, the CDR3 is TGTGCCAGCAGTGTCAGACACGTAGCCAAAAACATTCAGTACTTC. Translation: CASSVRHVAKNIQYF. The genes are TRBV28 and TRBJ2-4; D gene ambiguous. CDR1 is MDHEN, CDR2 SYDVKM, per germline. V shed 5 bases and J shed 0 bases, with 11 bases lying between them. There are 15 residues in the CDR3.

This rearrangement joins TRBV11-3 to TRBJ2-1; the D gene is possibly TRBD2 (6 bases). Trimming stripped 9 bases from V and 0 bases from J, with 12 bases between. Germline assignment: CDR1 SGHNT and CDR2 YENEEA. This CDR3 has 14 residues. The CDR3: CASQPGDSYNEQFF. CDR3 sequence (DNA): TGTGCCAGTCAGCCGGGGGACTCCTACAATGAGCAGTTCTTC.

This chain links TRBV10-3 with TRBJ1-1; D is uncertain. The CDR3 extends over 14 amino acids. The V and J ends lost 10 bases and 0 bases respectively, with 15 bases between them. Germline loops: CDR1 ENHRY, CDR2 SYGVKD. CDR3: CASSSFLMNTEAFF. The CDR3 DNA follows: TGTGCCAGTAGTTCGTTCCTCATGAACACTGAAGCTTTCTTT.

J is TRBJ1-5 and V is TRBV9, with TRBD1 identical over 7 bases. From germline, CDR1 is SGDLS and CDR2 YYNGEE. Unmatched junction bases numbered 3, after V lost 0 bases and J lost 3 bases. The length of the CDR3 is 15 residues. The CDR3 sequence: CASSVAGQSNQPQHF. CDR3 in DNA: TGTGCCAGCAGCGTAGCGGGACAGTCCAATCAGCCCCAGCATTTT.

V is TRBV28 and J is TRBJ2-6; D unclear. CDR1 MDHEN and CDR2 SYDVKM come from the germline V gene. The CDR3 extends over 15 amino acids. Trimming took off 1 base at V and 1 base at J, with 5 bases between the two ends. The CDR3, as DNA: TGTGCCAGCAGTTTATTTGTATCTGGGGCCAACGTCCTGACTTTC. Translating it yields CASSLFVSGANVLTF.

The V call is TRBV9, the J call TRBJ2-5; perhaps TRBD1 as D (5 bases). Between the trimmed V and J ends, which lost 4 bases and 5 bases, there was a span of 15 bases. The germline V gene encodes CDR1 SGDLS and CDR2 YYNGEE. This CDR3 has 14 residues. The CDR3 DNA follows: TGTGCCAGCAGCCGCCGTGGGGCGAGGGAGACCCAGTACTTC. Translated: CASSRRGARETQYF. Filled out from reference TRBV9 and TRBJ2-5, the complete variable domain reads DSGVTQTPKHLITATGQRVTLRCSPRSGDLSVYWYQQSLDQGLQFLIQYYNGEERAKGNILERFSAQQFPDLHSELNLSSLELGDSALYFCASSRRGARETQYFGPGTRLLVL.

The V call is TRBV30, the J call TRBJ2-7, with 12 bases aligning to TRBD2. The CDR3 loop spans 16 amino acids. V lost 1 base, J lost 0 bases, and 4 bases stayed unmatched. Germline assignment: CDR1 GTSNPN and CDR2 SVGIG (reference sequence). The CDR3 here is CAWSALAGGFSYEQYF. DNA of the CDR3: TGTGCCTGGAGTGCTCTAGCGGGGGGGTTCTCCTACGAGCAGTACTTC.

This chain uses TRBV29-1 with TRBJ1-1; D uncertain. Germline V gene lookup returns CDR1 SQVTM and CDR2 ANQGSEA. V lost 4 bases and J lost 2, with 11 bases in between. The CDR3 sequence is 13 residues long. The CDR3 here is CSVVPRLNTEAFF. CDR3 DNA: TGCAGCGTTGTCCCCAGGCTAAACACTGAAGCTTTCTTT.

Concerning this clone: One end of the junction varies from germline; a read error may be responsible. V and J are TRBV9 and TRBJ1-2; the D is unclear. Looked up from germline, CDR1 is SGDLS and CDR2 is YYNGEE. This CDR3 is built from 8 residues. DNA of the CDR3: TGTGCCAGCCCTATCGCCCCTTTC. It specifies CASPIAPF.

The V call is TRBV7-9, the J call TRBJ2-2, with 7 bases identical to TRBD2. CDR3 length equals 15 residues. CDR1 and CDR2 from the germline V gene are SEHNR and FQNEAQ (reference sequence). V dropped 4 bases and J dropped 6; count of bases not matched to a gene: 8. CDR3 bases: TGTGCCAGCAGCTCCCGAGTGGCGGGAGCCGGGGAGCTGTTTTTT. It translates to CASSSRVAGAGELFF. The full variable domain, its missing parts supplied by reference TRBV7-9 and TRBJ2-2, is DTGVSQNPRHKITKRGQNVTFRCDPISEHNRLYWYRQTLGQGPEFLTYFQNEAQLEKSRLLSDRFSAERPKGSFSTLEIQRTEQGDSAMYLCASSSRVAGAGELFFGEGSRLTVL.

The chain links TRBV19 to TRBJ2-7, with D unclear. Germline CDR1 LNHDA, CDR2 SQIVND (reference sequence). The CDR3 runs to 14 residues. The V and J ends lost 1 base and 5 bases respectively, with 12 bases between them. CDR3 protein: CASSIGLPTHEQYF. The CDR3 DNA follows: TGTGCCAGTAGTATAGGACTCCCCACCCACGAGCAGTACTTC.

This rearrangement joins TRBV4-1 to TRBJ2-7; 9 bases agree with TRBD1. Trimming took 0 bases from V and 6 from J; bases not matched to a gene: 9. Germline V gives CDR1 MGHRA, CDR2 YSYEKL. This CDR3 comprises 16 residues. CDR3 protein: CASSQDGGTGKSEQYF. DNA for the CDR3: TGCGCCAGCAGCCAAGATGGCGGGACAGGGAAGTCCGAGCAGTACTTC.

This chain connects TRBV5-1 to TRBJ2-7; maybe TRBD1 (5 bases). Germline V gives CDR1 SGHRS, CDR2 YFSETQ. Trimming took 5 bases from V and 0 from J, leaving 18 bases between them. The CDR3 length is 16 residues. The CDR3 DNA reads as TGCGCCAGCAGTTTGTCGGTGGGGCCTACCTCCTACGAGCAGTACTTC. Translation gives CASSLSVGPTSYEQYF.

This clone has just one count. V gene TRBV4-1 combines with J gene TRBJ1-1; possibly TRBD1 for D (5 bases). The germline gives CDR1 MGHRA, CDR2 YSYEKL. The CDR3 is 14 amino acids. The V end lost 1 base, the J end lost 11 bases, and 17 bases lay between the germline ends. CDR3 protein: CASSQAYQGSSAFF. Written as DNA, the CDR3 is TGCGCCAGCAGCCAAGCGTACCAGGGAAGTTCCGCTTTCTTT.

The chain combines TRBV28 with TRBJ1-1, with D uncertain. CDR3 size: 11 residues. Trimming shortened V by 7 bases and J by 0 bases, and 3 bases separated the two germline ends. Germline V CDR1 and CDR2: MDHEN, SYDVKM. The DNA for the CDR3 is TGTGCCAGCACAGTGAACACTGAAGCTTTCTTT. It translates to CASTVNTEAFF.

The V gene is TRBV29-1, the J gene TRBJ2-1, with no clear D. The V end was cut by 1 base, the J end by 4 bases, with 8 bases between. Germline CDR1 is SQVTM and CDR2 is ANQGSEA. The CDR3 is 13 amino acids. The chain's CDR3 is CSVEGQLYNEQFF. For the CDR3, the DNA is TGCAGCGTTGAAGGACAATTGTACAATGAGCAGTTCTTC.

The CDR3 here is CASSLGQGRLDGYTF. CDR3 nucleotide sequence: TGTGCCAGCAGCCTCGGACAGGGGCGGTTGGATGGCTACACCTTC. The chain carries TRBV7-6 and TRBJ1-2; TRBD1 matches 9 bases. Germline CDR1 SGHVS, CDR2 FNYEAQ. This CDR3 contains 15 residues. V lost 5 bases and J lost 6; bases outside the gene matches: 10.